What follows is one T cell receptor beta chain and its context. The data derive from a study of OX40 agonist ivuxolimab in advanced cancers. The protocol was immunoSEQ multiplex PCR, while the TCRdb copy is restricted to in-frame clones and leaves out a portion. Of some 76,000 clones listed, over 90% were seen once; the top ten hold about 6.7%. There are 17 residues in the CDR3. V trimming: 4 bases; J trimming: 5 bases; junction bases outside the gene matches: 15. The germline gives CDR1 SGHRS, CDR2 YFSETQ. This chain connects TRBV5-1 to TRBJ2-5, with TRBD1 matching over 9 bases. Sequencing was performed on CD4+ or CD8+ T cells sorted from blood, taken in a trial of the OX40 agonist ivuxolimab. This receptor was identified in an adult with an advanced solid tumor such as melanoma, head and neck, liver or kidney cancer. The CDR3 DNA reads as TGCGCCAGCAGCCCTGTCTCTGCACAGGGGGCGCGGGAGACCCAGTACTTC. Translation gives CASSPVSAQGARETQYF. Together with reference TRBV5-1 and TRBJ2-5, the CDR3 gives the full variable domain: KAGVTQTPRYLIKTRGQQVTLSCSPISGHRSVSWYQQTPGQGLQFLFEYFSETQRNKGNFPGRFSGRQFSNSRSEMNVSTLELGDSALYLCASSPVSAQGARETQYFGPGTRLLVL.